This note documents a single T cell receptor (beta chain) sequence. No antigen is known for it. TCRdb keeps only in-frame clones here, not all; method: immunoSEQ multiplex PCR. The sample lists approximately 60,000 clones, 85% to 90% occurring once. These data originate in a study of a mutant IDH1 vaccine in newly diagnosed glioma. Overall study results and limits: Pseudoprogression apparently tracked independently of changes in top peripheral T cell clonotypes.

Time point reported: week 5, during vaccination. What each vaccine dose contained was 300 ug of mutant IDH1 20-mer peptide, accompanied by topical imiquimod. The material was PBMCs, obtained from a glioma patient whose treatment included an IDH1 peptide vaccine. This TCR came from a woman aged 40 to 55 with glioma.

The CDR3 protein is CAWMGTGVSGANVLTF. The CDR3 DNA reads as TGTGCCTGGATGGGGACAGGAGTCTCTGGGGCCAACGTCCTGACTTTC. This chain uses TRBV30 with TRBJ2-6; TRBD1 matches 8 bases. V shed 4 bases, J shed 0 bases, and the junction held 5 bases outside the gene matches. From germline, CDR1 is GTSNPN and CDR2 SVGIG (reference sequence). CDR3 length: 16 amino acids.